Below, 15 T cell receptor beta chains from the same sample are listed, as sequenced in a study of spatial heterogeneity in lung cancer. TCRdb re-called the 5' RACE reads through MiXCR, storing one row per CDR3 protein. The sample includes roughly 70,000 distinct CDR3 sequences, approximately 12% of them seen just once. Time point: sample taken at primary tumor resection. Whole RNA, isolated from tumor, nontumor lung or frozen PBMC, was sequenced without prior sorting. This sample comprised PBMCs, obtained at surgery. These receptor sequences come from a male donor with early-stage non-small cell lung cancer.

This clonotype occurred a few times. The chain combines TRBV2 with TRBJ2-5; no firm D call. V was shortened by 3 bases and J by 1 base, with 3 bases between the two germline ends. The CDR3 extends over 12 amino acids. CDR1 is SNHLY and CDR2 is FYNNEI in the germline V gene. The CDR3 bases are TGTGCCAGCAGTGAGGCCCAAGAGACCCAGTACTTC. As protein: CASSEAQETQYF.

This clonotype was counted between two and nine times. The chain carries TRBV18 and TRBJ2-7; D might be TRBD1 (6 bases). V lost 2 bases, J lost 2 bases, and 16 bases lay in between. CDR3 length equals 16 residues. CDR1 KGHSH and CDR2 LQKENI come from the germline V gene. The DNA for the CDR3 is TGTGCCAGCTCACCAGTTCCGCCCGCAGGGGCCTACGAGCAGTACTTC. It encodes CASSPVPPAGAYEQYF. Together with reference TRBV18 and TRBJ2-7, the CDR3 gives the full variable domain: NAGVMQNPRHLVRRRGQEARLRCSPMKGHSHVYWYRQLPEEGLKFMVYLQKENIIDESGMPKERFSAEFPKEGPSILRIQQVVRGDSAAYFCASSPVPPAGAYEQYFGPGTRLTVT.

The V and J genes are TRBV20-1 and TRBJ2-3; tentative D call: TRBD2 (5 bases). The CDR3 totals 13 residues. V lost 6 bases and J lost 3, with 13 bases in between. Looked up from germline, CDR1 is DFQATT and CDR2 is SNEGSKA (reference sequence). The CDR3 region has the DNA TGCAGTGCACTTCCCACGGGGACAGATACGCAGTATTTT. As protein: CSALPTGTDTQYF.

The genes are TRBV11-3 and TRBJ2-3, with D possibly TRBD2 on 6 matching bases. This CDR3 spans 16 amino acids. V was cut by 6 bases and J by 6 bases, with 22 bases left in between. Germline CDR1 is SGHNT and CDR2 is YENEEA. The CDR3 region is CASRRTSSLTGDTQYF. CDR3 nucleotides: TGTGCCAGCAGGCGTACTAGCTCTCTCACCGGGGATACGCAGTATTTT.

Many counts were recorded for this clonotype. The V gene is TRBV5-6, the J gene TRBJ2-7, with D possibly being TRBD1 (6 bases). Germline assignment: CDR1 SGHDT and CDR2 YYEEEE. The CDR3 totals 13 residues. Deletions cut 7 bases from V and 5 bases from J, with 16 bases between. DNA of the CDR3: TGTGCCAGCGGACCCGCAGGGGACGACGAGCAGTACTTC. Its protein product is CASGPAGDDEQYF.

This clonotype was counted many times. V usage is TRBV4-1 and J usage is TRBJ2-7; no clear D. Trimming took off 3 bases at V and 4 bases at J, with 10 bases between the two ends. This CDR3 region has 13 residues. Germline assignment: CDR1 MGHRA and CDR2 YSYEKL. CDR3 sequence: CASSQAQKYEQYF. Here the CDR3 DNA reads TGCGCCAGCAGCCAGGCCCAGAAGTACGAGCAGTACTTC.

At least ten counts were recorded for this clonotype. The V call is TRBV27, the J call TRBJ1-1, with D uncertain. The CDR3 sequence is 14 residues long. Trimming pared 8 bases from V and 2 bases from J, leaving 15 bases between. Per germline, CDR1 MNHEY and CDR2 SMNVEV (reference sequence). As DNA, the CDR3 is TGTGCCAGCTCACTACAAGGCGTTAACACTGAAGCTTTCTTT. Translating gives CASSLQGVNTEAFF.

This clonotype was counted at least ten times. The gene calls are TRBV30 and TRBJ1-1, with D hard to call. Per the germline V gene, CDR1 is GTSNPN and CDR2 is SVGIG (reference sequence). The CDR3 covers 12 residues. Trimming cost V 0 bases and J 3 bases, with 5 bases left between them. The DNA of the CDR3 is TGTGCCTGGAGTGTCTCCGACACTGAAGCTTTCTTT. Encoded protein: CAWSVSDTEAFF.

A few counts support this clonotype. The chain couples TRBV10-3 to TRBJ2-5; 9 bases match TRBD2. Germline V gives CDR1 ENHRY, CDR2 SYGVKD. After removal of 4 bases from V and 5 bases from J, the junction contained 5 bases not matched to a gene. The CDR3 has 14 residues. CDR3 sequence reads: CAISAGTSWETQYF. CDR3 nucleotide sequence: TGTGCCATCAGTGCCGGGACTAGCTGGGAGACCCAGTACTTC.

This rearrangement joins TRBV7-9 to TRBJ1-3; no definite D call. This CDR3 comprises 15 residues. Germline loops: CDR1 SEHNR, CDR2 FQNEAQ (reference sequence). Deletions cut 3 bases from V and 7 bases from J, with 16 bases between. CDR3 residues: CASSFMDGGGNTIYF. Written as DNA, the CDR3 is TGTGCCAGCAGCTTCATGGACGGAGGCGGCAACACCATATATTTT.

This clonotype was found many times. The chain links TRBV12-3 or TRBV12-4 to TRBJ2-4; 7 nucleotides line up with TRBD1. Trimming cost V 4 bases and J 3 bases; bases outside gene matches: 9. The CDR3 is 16 amino acids. CDR3 coding DNA: TGTGCCAGCAGTTCCCCAAAGGGGACAGTCAAAAACATTCAGTACTTC. Protein: CASSSPKGTVKNIQYF.

This clonotype was counted a few times. V gene TRBV30 combines with J gene TRBJ2-7; D may be TRBD2 (5 bases). V shed 4 bases and J shed 0 bases, with 16 bases lying between them. CDR3 length: 15 amino acids. The germline CDR1 and CDR2 sequences are GTSNPN and SVGIG (reference sequence). CDR3 coding DNA: TGTGCCTGGACCGCGGGCGGGCCCAGCTCCTACGAGCAGTACTTC. This encodes CAWTAGGPSSYEQYF.

The chain recombines TRBV4-1 with TRBJ2-2; D gene ambiguous. The V end lost 4 bases, the J end lost 7 bases, and 19 bases lay between the germline ends. Germline V gene lookup returns CDR1 MGHRA and CDR2 YSYEKL. This CDR3 has 16 amino acids. In nucleotides, the CDR3 is TGCGCCAGCAGCCTCTCGGGCCCTCCACCGGGCGGGGAGCTGTTTTTT. Its protein product is CASSLSGPPPGGELFF.

This clonotype was detected ten times or more. The chain combines TRBV29-1 with TRBJ1-2, with 9 bases that match TRBD1. This CDR3 spans 14 amino acids. From germline, CDR1 is SQVTM and CDR2 ANQGSEA. V dropped 2 bases and J dropped 6; count of bases not matched to a gene: 7. The CDR3 DNA reads as TGCAGCGTTGAACCGGGACAGGGCACCGATGGCTACACCTTC. It codes for CSVEPGQGTDGYTF.

The chain combines TRBV3-1 with TRBJ2-2, with D possibly being TRBD1 (6 bases). The CDR3 extends over 13 amino acids. The germline V gene encodes CDR1 LGHDT and CDR2 YNNKEL (reference sequence). Between the trimmed V and J ends, which lost 4 bases and 6 bases, there was a span of 9 bases. CDR3 amino acids: CASSLQGPGELFF. CDR3 DNA sequence: TGTGCCAGCAGCCTACAGGGTCCCGGGGAGCTGTTTTTT. The whole variable domain, remainder taken from reference TRBV3-1 and TRBJ2-2, is DTAVSQTPKYLVTQMGNDKSIKCEQNLGHDTMYWYKQDSKKFLKIMFSYNNKELIINETVPNRFSPKSPDKAHLNLHINSLELGDSAVYFCASSLQGPGELFFGEGSRLTVL.